The clone carrying this TCR beta chain was observed at least ten times. This entry belongs to a study of regulatory T cells in long-lasting Graves disease. Study-level information: Graves' patients who were just diagnosed had used antithyroid drugs for under 3 months.

Stated time point: newly diagnosed GD, antithyroid drugs for less than 3 months. Generation of the TCR library employed RNA extracted from PBMCs. The guidelines of the American Thyroid Association were the basis for diagnosing Graves' disease. According to the study, TCR beta libraries were built with iRepertoire HTBI primers and CDR3-region Arm-PCR. From the multiplex PCR reads, TCRdb called clonotypes with MiXCR, one entry per CDR3 protein. The sample lists 400,000 to 500,000 distinct CDR3 sequences, over 14% occurring once. These sequences were also reported in another study, on T cells in Graves' hyperthyroidism and ophthalmopathy.

The origin of this receptor is a woman in her thirties or forties with Graves disease. The material was peripheral blood mononuclear cells (PBMCs), obtained at new diagnosis, from a patient treated with antithyroid drugs.

The CDR3 DNA reads TGTGCCAGCACCCACTCAGGCAGGGGCGATTTTACCTACGAGCAGTACTTC. Translating it yields CASTHSGRGDFTYEQYF. The chain carries TRBV28 and TRBJ2-7; TRBD1 might be the D (6 bases). CDR1 and CDR2 from the germline V gene are MDHEN and SYDVKM. The CDR3 is 17 amino acids. Trimming took 7 bases from V and 2 from J, leaving 24 bases between them.